The T cell receptor (beta chain) described here comes from a study of beta chain features in type 1 diabetes (dated by TCRdb to about 2018). Broadly, across the study: Mean age, gender distribution, total cell number and subset yield did not differ between patients and healthy donors. A total of approximately 100 million sorted cells were examined across all samples, and the number of cells per subset was strongly correlated with RNA yield. Whereas all 30 or so donors provided naive and central memory subsets, regulatory and stem cell-like memory subsets were isolated from just 8 patients and about 8 healthy donors. The study compared the TCRB repertoires of sorted circulating CD4+ T cell subsets in recently diagnosed type 1 diabetes patients with those in matched healthy donors. On the study overall, not on this receptor specifically: PCR may preferentially amplify shorter templates, but because patient and control samples were amplified and corrected together, any resulting skew would affect both groups equally. Because cDNA was sequenced instead of genomic DNA, highly expressing activated cells could be over-represented, though the groups showed no difference in activation or CD3 levels. The naive, central memory and regulatory TCRB repertoires appeared to resemble one another more closely among patients than among healthy donors. Patients with type 1 diabetes made fewer insertions and deleted more nucleotides at VDJ recombination sites, implying thymic rearrangement abnormalities. HLA sub-analyses involved small numbers of individuals, so any influence of HLA type on TCRB rearrangement remained unresolved. A moderate but significant shortening of TCRB CDR3 length was observed in type 1 diabetes patients in all four CD4+ subsets.

A single peripheral blood draw of 95 to 150 mL on average was collected from each donor into heparinised tubes. Naive, central memory, regulatory and stem cell-like memory CD4+ T cells were sorted on a BD FACSAria II using a panel including CD45RO, CCR7, CD25, CD127, CD95 and CD27. Every sorted population had a purity above 95%. Right away, PBMCs were isolated by Lymphoprep density gradient centrifugation and were stained directly, with no culture step. So that batch effects would be minimized, each experiment stained and sorted samples in pairs, pairing one healthy donor with one patient. The High Capacity cDNA Reverse Transcription Kit was used to reverse transcribe all of the isolated RNA, meaning that expressed TCRB transcripts were what got sequenced. For stem cell-like memory T cell samples, survey-depth immunoSEQ sequencing was used, averaging approximately 1 million total reads per sample. Sorted cells were lysed in RLT buffer and RNA was extracted with DNase-treated RNeasy Micro or Mini kits, depending on cell number. To prevent cross-contamination, every cell subset was processed on its own, while patient and healthy donor samples were processed together. TCRB sequences were amplified from cDNA with the immunoSEQ multiplex PCR, producing 87-bp fragments spanning the CDR3 region. Amplicons were sequenced on the Illumina HiSeq platform. The authors processed their data as follows. PCR bias was corrected computationally using synthetic template baselines, and reads within Hamming distance 2 were collapsed, with unmergeable singletons discarded. By aligning reads against IMGT, V, D and J genes, CDR3 length, and insertions or deletions at six rearrangement sites were assigned. Within each subset, clonotype counts were normalized to sorted cell number, and only after that were true diversity and Gini coefficients computed with the tcR R package. The overlap coefficient, calculated on TCRB nucleotide sequences, was used to measure repertoire sharing. TCRdb took over this immuneACCESS table, retaining in-frame rearrangements with V and J assigned. Such tables are incomplete; in checked studies, under half of the missing clones stem from an unresolved V gene, and the remainder is unexplained. The V and J calls and clone size come from that table; D and trimming were worked out from the DNA. In this sample the table shows roughly 120,000 clones, around 40% of which occur a single time. The ten largest clones add up to over 0.05% of the sample.

This clone was picked up a small number of times. What this receptor recognizes is not known. No base quality values were provided; no much bigger clone lies one nucleotide off. As encoded in the germline V gene, CDR1 is SGHTA while CDR2 is FQGNSA. From the cysteine through the phenylalanine, the CDR3 covers 14 amino acids. Kept here is only the CDR3 DNA, which spans 42 bases and is read in frame from base 1. The V end loses 3 bases and the J end loses 5 bases, and a stretch of 10 bases separates them. The clonotype comes from a woman under 30 in good health. This sequence uses TRBV7-2 and TRBJ2-2, with no D gene named confidently. The source material was stem cell memory CD4+ T cells from blood. What this sample's cell subset or site label stands for: stem cell-like memory CD4+ T cells. The DNA sequence reads TGTGCCAGCAGCTTGACTCATCAAACCGGGGAGCTGTTTTTT. Its amino acids are CASSLTHQTGELFF.